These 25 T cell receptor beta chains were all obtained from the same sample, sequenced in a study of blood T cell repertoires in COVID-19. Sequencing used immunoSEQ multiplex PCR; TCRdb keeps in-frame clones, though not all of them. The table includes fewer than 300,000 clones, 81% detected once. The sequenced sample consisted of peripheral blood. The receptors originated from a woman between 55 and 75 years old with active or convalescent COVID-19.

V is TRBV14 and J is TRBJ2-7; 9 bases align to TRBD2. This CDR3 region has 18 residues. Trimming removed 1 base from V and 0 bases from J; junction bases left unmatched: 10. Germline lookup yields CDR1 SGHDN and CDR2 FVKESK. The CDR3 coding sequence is TGTGCCAGCAGCCAAGGAGGTAGCGGGGGACCTCCCTCCTACGAGCAGTACTTC. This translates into CASSQGGSGGPPSYEQYF. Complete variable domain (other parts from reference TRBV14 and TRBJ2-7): EAGVTQFPSHSVIEKGQTVTLRCDPISGHDNLYWYRRVMGKEIKFLLHFVKESKQDESGMPNNRFLAERTGGTYSTLKVQPAELEDSGVYFCASSQGGSGGPPSYEQYFGPGTRLTVT.

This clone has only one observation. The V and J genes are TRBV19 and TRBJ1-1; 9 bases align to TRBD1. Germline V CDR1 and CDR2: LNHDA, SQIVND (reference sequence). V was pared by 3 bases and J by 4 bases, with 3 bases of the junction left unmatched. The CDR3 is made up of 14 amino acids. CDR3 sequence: CASSIGTGTTEAFF. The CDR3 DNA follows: TGTGCCAGTAGTATTGGGACAGGGACCACTGAAGCTTTCTTT.

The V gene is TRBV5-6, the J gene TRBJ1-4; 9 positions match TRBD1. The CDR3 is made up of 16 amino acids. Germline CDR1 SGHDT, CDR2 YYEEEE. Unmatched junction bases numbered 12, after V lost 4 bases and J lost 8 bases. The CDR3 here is CASSLVYGTGPEKLFF. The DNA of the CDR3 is TGTGCCAGCAGCCTGGTTTACGGGACAGGGCCGGAAAAACTGTTTTTT. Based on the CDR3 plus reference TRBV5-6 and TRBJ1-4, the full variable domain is DAGVTQSPTHLIKTRGQQVTLRCSPKSGHDTVSWYQQALGQGPQFIFQYYEEEERQRGNFPDRFSGHQFPNYSSELNVNALLLGDSALYLCASSLVYGTGPEKLFFGSGTQLSVL.

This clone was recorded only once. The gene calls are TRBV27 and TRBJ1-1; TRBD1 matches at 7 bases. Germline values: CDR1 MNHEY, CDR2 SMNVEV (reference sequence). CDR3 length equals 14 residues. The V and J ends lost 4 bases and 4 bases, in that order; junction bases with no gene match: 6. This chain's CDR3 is CASSWRGQSTEAFF. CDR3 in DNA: TGTGCCAGCAGTTGGAGGGGACAGTCCACTGAAGCTTTCTTT.

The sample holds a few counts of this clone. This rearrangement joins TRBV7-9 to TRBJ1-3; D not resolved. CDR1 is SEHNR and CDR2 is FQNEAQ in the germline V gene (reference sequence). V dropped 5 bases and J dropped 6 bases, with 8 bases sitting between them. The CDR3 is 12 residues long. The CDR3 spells CASSLILNTIYF. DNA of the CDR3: TGTGCCAGCAGCCTCATACTAAACACCATATATTTT.

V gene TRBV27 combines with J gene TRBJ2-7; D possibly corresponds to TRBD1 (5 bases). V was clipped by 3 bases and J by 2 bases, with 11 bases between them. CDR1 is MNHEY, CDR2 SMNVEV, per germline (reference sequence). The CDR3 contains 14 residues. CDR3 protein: CASSFDSFTYEQYF. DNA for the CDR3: TGTGCCAGCAGTTTCGACAGTTTTACCTACGAGCAGTACTTC.

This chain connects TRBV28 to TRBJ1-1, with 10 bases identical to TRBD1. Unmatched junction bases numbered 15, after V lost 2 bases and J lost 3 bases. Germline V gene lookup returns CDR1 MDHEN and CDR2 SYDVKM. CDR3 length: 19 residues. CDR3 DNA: TGTGCCAGCAGTTTACATTTGGGGGACAGGGGCTTATTCGACACTGAAGCTTTCTTT. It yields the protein CASSLHLGDRGLFDTEAFF.

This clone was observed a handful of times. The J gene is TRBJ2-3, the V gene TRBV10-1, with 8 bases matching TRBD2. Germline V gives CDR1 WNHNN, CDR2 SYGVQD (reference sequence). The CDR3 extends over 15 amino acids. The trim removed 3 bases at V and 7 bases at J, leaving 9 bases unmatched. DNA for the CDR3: TGCGCCAGCAGTGACACTAGCGGAGAAGCTTATACGCAGTATTTT. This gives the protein CASSDTSGEAYTQYF.

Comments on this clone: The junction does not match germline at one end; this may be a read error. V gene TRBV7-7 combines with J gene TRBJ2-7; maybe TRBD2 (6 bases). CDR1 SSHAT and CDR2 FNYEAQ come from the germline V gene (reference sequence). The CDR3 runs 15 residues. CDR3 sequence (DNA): TGTGCTAGCAGCTTAGGCCACGGGAGATACTACGAGCAGTACTTC. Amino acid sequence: CASSLGHGRYYEQYF.

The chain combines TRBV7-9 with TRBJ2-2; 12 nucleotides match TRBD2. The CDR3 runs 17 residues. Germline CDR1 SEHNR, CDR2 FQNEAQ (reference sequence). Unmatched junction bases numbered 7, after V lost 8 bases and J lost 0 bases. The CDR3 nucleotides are TGTGCCAGCGGGAAACCTAGCGGGGGGGCGAACACCGGGGAGCTGTTTTTT. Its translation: CASGKPSGGANTGELFF.

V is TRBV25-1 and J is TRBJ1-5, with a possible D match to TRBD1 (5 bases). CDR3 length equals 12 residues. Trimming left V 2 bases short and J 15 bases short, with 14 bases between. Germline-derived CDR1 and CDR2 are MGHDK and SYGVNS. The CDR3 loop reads CASSELDSTLHF. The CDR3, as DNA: TGTGCCAGCAGTGAACTAGACAGTACCTTGCATTTT. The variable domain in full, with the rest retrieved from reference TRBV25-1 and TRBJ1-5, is EADIYQTPRYLVIGTGKKITLECSQTMGHDKMYWYQQDPGMELHLIHYSYGVNSTEKGDLSSESTVSRIRTEHFPLTLESARPSHTSQYLCASSELDSTLHFGDGTRLSIL.

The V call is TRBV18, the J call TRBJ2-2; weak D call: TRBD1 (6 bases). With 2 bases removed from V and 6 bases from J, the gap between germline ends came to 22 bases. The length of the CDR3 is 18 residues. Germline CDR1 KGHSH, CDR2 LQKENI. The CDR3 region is CASSPVRSPGASAGELFF. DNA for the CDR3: TGTGCCAGCTCACCAGTACGTTCCCCAGGGGCCTCCGCCGGGGAGCTGTTTTTT. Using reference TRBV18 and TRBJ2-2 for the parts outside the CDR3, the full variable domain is NAGVMQNPRHLVRRRGQEARLRCSPMKGHSHVYWYRQLPEEGLKFMVYLQKENIIDESGMPKERFSAEFPKEGPSILRIQQVVRGDSAAYFCASSPVRSPGASAGELFFGEGSRLTVL.

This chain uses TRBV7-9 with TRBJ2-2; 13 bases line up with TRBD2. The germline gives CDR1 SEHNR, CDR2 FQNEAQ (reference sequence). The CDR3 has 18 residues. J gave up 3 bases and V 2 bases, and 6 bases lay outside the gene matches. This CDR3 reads CASSLPQGLAGYTGELFF. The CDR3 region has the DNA TGTGCCAGCAGCTTACCCCAGGGACTAGCGGGGTACACCGGGGAGCTGTTTTTT.

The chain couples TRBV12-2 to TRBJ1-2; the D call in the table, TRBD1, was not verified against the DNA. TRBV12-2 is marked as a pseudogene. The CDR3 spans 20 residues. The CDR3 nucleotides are TGTGCAAGTCGCTTAGCGACTTACGCTCAGGGGACAGGGTCGATTTATGGCTACACCTTC. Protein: CASRLATYAQGTGSIYGYTF.

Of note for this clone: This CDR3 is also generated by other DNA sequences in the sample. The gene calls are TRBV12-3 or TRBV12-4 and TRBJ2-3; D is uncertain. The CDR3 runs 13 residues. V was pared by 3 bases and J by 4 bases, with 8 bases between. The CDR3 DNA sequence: TGTGCCAGCAGTTTGGGTGAGGCAGATACGCAGTATTTT. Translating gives CASSLGEADTQYF.

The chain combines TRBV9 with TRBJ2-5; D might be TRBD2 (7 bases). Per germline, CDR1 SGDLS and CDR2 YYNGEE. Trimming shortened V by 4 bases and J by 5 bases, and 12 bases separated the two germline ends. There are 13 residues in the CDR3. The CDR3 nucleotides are TGTGCCAGCAGCTCACAGGGAGGGGAGACCCAGTACTTC. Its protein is CASSSQGGETQYF.

The DNA for the CDR3 is TGTGCCAGCAGCTTATTCGGCGGGGCCCACACAGATACGCAGTATTTT. It yields the protein CASSLFGGAHTDTQYF. This sequence joins TRBV7-8 and TRBJ2-3, with D maybe TRBD2 (6 bases). V was pared by 2 bases and J by 2 bases, with 14 bases between. The CDR3 length is 16 residues. Germline values: CDR1 SGHVS, CDR2 FQNEAQ.

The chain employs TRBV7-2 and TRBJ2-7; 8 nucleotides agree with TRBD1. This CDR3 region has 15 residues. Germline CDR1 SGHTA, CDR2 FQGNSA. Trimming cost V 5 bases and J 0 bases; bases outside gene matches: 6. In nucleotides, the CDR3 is TGTGCCAGCAGCATGGGACAGGCTAGCTCCTACGAGCAGTACTTC. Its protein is CASSMGQASSYEQYF.

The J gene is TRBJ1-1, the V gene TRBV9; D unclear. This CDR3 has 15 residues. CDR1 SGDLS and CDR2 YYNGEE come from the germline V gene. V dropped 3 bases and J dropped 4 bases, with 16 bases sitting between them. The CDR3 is CASSARPEEGTEAFF. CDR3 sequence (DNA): TGTGCCAGCAGCGCCCGCCCCGAGGAGGGCACTGAAGCTTTCTTT.

The CDR3 region has the DNA TGTGCCAGCACCCTATCGGGACTAACCAAAAACATTCAGTACTTC. Protein sequence: CASTLSGLTKNIQYF. This chain links TRBV7-2 with TRBJ2-4; 7 nucleotides align to TRBD2. Germline V gene sequence: CDR1 SGHTA, CDR2 FQGNSA. The CDR3 totals 15 residues. V gave up 7 bases and J gave up 2 bases; unmatched junction bases: 8.

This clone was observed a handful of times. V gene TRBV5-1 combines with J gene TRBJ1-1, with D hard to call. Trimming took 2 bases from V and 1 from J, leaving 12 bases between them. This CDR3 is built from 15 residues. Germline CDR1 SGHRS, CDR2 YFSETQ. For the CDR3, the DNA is TGCGCCAGCAGCTTTACGGGTGGCGGGAACACTGAAGCTTTCTTT. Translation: CASSFTGGGNTEAFF.

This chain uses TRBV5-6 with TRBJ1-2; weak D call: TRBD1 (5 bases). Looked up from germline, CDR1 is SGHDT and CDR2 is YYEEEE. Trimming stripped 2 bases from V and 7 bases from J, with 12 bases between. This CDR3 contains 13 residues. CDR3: CASSFQGWCGYTF. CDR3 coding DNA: TGTGCCAGCAGCTTCCAGGGTTGGTGTGGCTACACCTTC.

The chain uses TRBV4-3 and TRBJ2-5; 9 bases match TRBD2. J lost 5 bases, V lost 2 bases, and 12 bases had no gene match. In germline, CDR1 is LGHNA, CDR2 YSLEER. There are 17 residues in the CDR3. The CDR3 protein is CASSQMIAGTSPETQYF. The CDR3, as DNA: TGCGCCAGCAGCCAAATGATAGCGGGGACTAGCCCCGAGACCCAGTACTTC.

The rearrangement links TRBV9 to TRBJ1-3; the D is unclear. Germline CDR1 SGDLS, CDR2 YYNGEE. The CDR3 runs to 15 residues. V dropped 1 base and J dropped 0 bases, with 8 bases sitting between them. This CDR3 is CASSVRPGSGNTIYF. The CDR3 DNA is TGTGCCAGCAGCGTACGGCCAGGCTCTGGAAACACCATATATTTT.

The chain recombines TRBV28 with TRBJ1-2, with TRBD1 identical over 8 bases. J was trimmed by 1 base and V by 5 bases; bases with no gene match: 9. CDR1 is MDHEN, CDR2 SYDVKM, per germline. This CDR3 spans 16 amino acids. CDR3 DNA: TGTGCCAGCAGTCCTAGGACAGGGAGAGGTAACTATGGCTACACCTTC. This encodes CASSPRTGRGNYGYTF.